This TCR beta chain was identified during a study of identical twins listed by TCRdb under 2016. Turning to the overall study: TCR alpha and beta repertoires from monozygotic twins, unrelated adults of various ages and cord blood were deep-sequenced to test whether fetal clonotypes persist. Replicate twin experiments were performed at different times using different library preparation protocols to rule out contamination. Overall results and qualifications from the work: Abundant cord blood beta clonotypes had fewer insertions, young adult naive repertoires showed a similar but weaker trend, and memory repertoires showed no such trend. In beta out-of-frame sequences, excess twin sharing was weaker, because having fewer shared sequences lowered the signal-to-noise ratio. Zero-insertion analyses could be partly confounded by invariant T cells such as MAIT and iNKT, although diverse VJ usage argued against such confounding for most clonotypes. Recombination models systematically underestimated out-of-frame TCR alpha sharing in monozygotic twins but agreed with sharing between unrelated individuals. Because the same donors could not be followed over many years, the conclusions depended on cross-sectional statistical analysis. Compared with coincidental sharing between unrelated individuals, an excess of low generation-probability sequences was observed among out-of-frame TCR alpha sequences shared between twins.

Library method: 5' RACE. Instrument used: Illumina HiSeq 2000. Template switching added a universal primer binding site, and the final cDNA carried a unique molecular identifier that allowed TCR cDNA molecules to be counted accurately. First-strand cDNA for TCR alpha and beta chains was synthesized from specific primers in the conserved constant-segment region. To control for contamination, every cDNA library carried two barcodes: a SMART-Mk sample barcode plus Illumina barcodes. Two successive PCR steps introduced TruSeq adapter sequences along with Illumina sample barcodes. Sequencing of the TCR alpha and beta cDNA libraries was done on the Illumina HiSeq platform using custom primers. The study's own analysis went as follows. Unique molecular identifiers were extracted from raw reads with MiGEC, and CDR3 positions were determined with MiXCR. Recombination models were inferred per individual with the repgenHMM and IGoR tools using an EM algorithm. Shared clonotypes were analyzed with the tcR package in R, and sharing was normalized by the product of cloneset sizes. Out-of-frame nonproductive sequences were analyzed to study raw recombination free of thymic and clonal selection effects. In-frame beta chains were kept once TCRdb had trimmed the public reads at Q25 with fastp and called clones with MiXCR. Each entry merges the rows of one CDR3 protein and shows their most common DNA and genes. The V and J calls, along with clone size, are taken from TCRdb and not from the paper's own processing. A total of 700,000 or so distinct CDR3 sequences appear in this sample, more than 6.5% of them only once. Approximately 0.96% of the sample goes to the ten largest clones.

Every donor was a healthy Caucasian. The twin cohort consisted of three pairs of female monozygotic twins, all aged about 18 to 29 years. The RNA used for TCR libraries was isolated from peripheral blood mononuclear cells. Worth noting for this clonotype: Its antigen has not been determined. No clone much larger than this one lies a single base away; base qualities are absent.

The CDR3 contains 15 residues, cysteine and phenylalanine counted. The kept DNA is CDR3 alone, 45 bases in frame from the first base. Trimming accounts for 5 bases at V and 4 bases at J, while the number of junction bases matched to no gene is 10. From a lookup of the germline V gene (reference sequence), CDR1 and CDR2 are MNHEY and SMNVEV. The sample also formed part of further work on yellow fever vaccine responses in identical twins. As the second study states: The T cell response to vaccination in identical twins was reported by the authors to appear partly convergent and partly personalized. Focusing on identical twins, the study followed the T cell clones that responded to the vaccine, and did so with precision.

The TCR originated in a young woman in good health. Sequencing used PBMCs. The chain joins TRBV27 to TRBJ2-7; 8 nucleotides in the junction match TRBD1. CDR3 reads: CASSIGQGTFYEQYF. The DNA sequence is TGTGCCAGCAGTATCGGACAGGGAACTTTTTACGAGCAGTACTTC.